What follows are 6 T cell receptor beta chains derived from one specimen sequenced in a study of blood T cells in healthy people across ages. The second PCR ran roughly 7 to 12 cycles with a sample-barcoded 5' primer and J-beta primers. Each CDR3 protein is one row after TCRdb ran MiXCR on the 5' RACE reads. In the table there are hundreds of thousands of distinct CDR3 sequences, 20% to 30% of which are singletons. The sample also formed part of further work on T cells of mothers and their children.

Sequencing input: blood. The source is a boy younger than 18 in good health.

CDR3 DNA sequence: TGTGCCAGCAGTGAAATGATGGGCTACGAGCAGTACTTC. This encodes CASSEMMGYEQYF. The rearrangement uses TRBV6-1 and TRBJ2-7; the D is unclear. This CDR3 comprises 13 residues. The germline V and J ends were trimmed by 2 bases and 3 bases, with 8 bases remaining between them. Germline V gene data show CDR1 as MNHNS and CDR2 as SASEGT.

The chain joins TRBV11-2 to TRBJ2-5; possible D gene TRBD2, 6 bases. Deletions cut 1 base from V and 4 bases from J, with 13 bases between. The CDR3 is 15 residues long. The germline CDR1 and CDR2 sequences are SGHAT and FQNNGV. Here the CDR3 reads CASSLVTRGLETQYF. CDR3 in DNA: TGTGCCAGCAGCTTAGTAACTCGGGGGTTAGAGACCCAGTACTTC.

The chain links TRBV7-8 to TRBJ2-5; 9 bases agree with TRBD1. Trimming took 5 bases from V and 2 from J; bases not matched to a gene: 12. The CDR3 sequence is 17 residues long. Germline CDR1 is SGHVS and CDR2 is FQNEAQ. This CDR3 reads CASSRTGGLAPQETQYF. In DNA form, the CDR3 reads TGTGCCAGCAGCCGCACAGGGGGCTTGGCCCCGCAAGAGACCCAGTACTTC. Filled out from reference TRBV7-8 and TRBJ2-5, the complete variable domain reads GAGVSQSPRYKVAKRGQDVALRCDPISGHVSLFWYQQALGQGPEFLTYFQNEAQLDKSGLPSDRFFAERPEGSVSTLKIQRTQQEDSAVYLCASSRTGGLAPQETQYFGPGTRLLVL.

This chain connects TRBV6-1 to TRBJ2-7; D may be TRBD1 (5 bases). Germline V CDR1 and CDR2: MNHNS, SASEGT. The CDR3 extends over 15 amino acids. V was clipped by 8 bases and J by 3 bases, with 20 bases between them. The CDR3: CASRQGADLYYEQYF. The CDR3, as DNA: TGTGCCAGCCGTCAAGGGGCAGATCTGTACTACGAGCAGTACTTC.

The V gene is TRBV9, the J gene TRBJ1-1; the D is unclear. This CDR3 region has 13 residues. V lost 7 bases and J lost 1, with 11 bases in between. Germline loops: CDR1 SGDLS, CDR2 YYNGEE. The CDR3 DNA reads TGTGCCAGCCAAGATTCCGAGAACACTGAAGCTTTCTTT. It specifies CASQDSENTEAFF.

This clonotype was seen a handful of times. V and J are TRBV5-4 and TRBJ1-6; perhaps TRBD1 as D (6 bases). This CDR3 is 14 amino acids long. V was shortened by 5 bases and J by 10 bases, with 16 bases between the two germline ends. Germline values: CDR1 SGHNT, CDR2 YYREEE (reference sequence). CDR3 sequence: CASSSTSQGSPLHF. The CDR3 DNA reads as TGTGCCAGCAGTTCTACCTCTCAGGGGTCACCCCTCCACTTT.